Listed here are 25 T cell receptor beta chains from one sample, sequenced in a study of beta chain features in type 1 diabetes. As every portion of the isolated RNA was reverse transcribed, the sequencing read expressed TCRB transcripts. Clones were sequenced by immunoSEQ multiplex PCR, and TCRdb holds only the in-frame ones, with some missing. The sample lists 50,000 to 65,000 clones; approximately 45% were seen once. The antigens for these receptors are not known. The study, taken as a whole, reports: A moderate, significant TCRB CDR3 shortening appeared in type 1 diabetes across four CD4+ subsets.

The sample was Tregs from blood. Source of these receptors: a young man with type 1 diabetes.

Only a few counts were recorded for this clone. This chain links TRBV7-3 with TRBJ2-3, with 10 nucleotides matching TRBD2. This CDR3 comprises 15 residues. Germline V gene data show CDR1 as SGHTA and CDR2 as FQGTGA. V gave up 8 bases and J gave up 0 bases; unmatched junction bases: 5. CDR3 DNA sequence: TGTGCCAGCTCACGGACTAGCGGAAGCACAGATACGCAGTATTTT. Its protein is CASSRTSGSTDTQYF.

This clone was counted once. The V and J genes are TRBV4-1 and TRBJ2-1, with 9 bases aligning to TRBD2. Germline V gene data show CDR1 as MGHRA and CDR2 as YSYEKL. The CDR3 extends over 17 amino acids. The V gene end was trimmed by 1 base and the J gene end by 7 bases; junction bases not matched to a gene: 11. This chain's CDR3 is CASSQGWAGGPFNEQFF. CDR3 DNA: TGCGCCAGCAGCCAAGGTTGGGCGGGAGGGCCCTTTAATGAGCAGTTCTTC.

The genes are TRBV2 and TRBJ2-5, with TRBD2 identical over 12 bases. The CDR3 is 16 amino acids. Unmatched junction bases numbered 4, after V lost 0 bases and J lost 5 bases. From germline, CDR1 is SNHLY and CDR2 FYNNEI. CDR3 residues: CASSEARLAGAETQYF. The CDR3 region has the DNA TGTGCCAGCAGTGAAGCTCGACTAGCGGGAGCTGAGACCCAGTACTTC.

This chain joins TRBV6-5 and TRBJ1-1, with a tentative D call TRBD1 (6 bases). The CDR3 consists of 13 residues. Deletions cut 5 bases from V and 5 bases from J, with 12 bases between. Germline CDR1 is MNHEY and CDR2 is SVGAGI. In DNA form, the CDR3 reads TGTGCCAGCAGTACAGGGTTTCTGACTGAAGCTTTCTTT. Its protein is CASSTGFLTEAFF.

This clone occurred a few times. The chain combines TRBV7-2 with TRBJ2-7; D not certain. The V end was cut by 4 bases, the J end by 3 bases, with 13 bases between. This CDR3 is built from 14 residues. Germline assignment: CDR1 SGHTA and CDR2 FQGNSA. DNA for the CDR3: TGTGCCAGCAGCTCCTCTTCCCGTTTCTACGAGCAGTACTTC. The encoded protein is CASSSSSRFYEQYF.

The J gene is TRBJ1-1, the V gene TRBV4-1; no clear D gene. V was clipped by 4 bases and J by 1 base, with 19 bases between them. Germline CDR1 reads MGHRA; CDR2 reads YSYEKL. The CDR3 is made up of 17 amino acids. The CDR3 nucleotides read TGCGCCAGCAGCCTCTCTGAGGGAGGTCAGACGAACACTGAAGCTTTCTTT. Translation: CASSLSEGGQTNTEAFF.

The chain combines TRBV27 with TRBJ2-7; the match to TRBD2 covers 10 bases. The germline V gene has CDR1 MNHEY and CDR2 SMNVEV (reference sequence). The CDR3 sequence is 15 residues long. The trim removed 2 bases at V and 9 bases at J, leaving 10 bases unmatched. The CDR3 region is CASSLEREGSAGQYF. Here the CDR3 DNA reads TGTGCCAGCAGTTTAGAGCGGGAGGGTTCCGCAGGGCAGTACTTC.

This chain connects TRBV5-4 to TRBJ2-6; TRBD2 might be the D (5 bases). The germline gives CDR1 SGHNT, CDR2 YYREEE (reference sequence). The CDR3 spans 15 residues. The V end was cut by 4 bases, the J end by 2 bases, with 10 bases between. Here the CDR3 reads CASSRRSAGANVLTF. Here the CDR3 DNA reads TGTGCCAGCAGCCGGAGGTCTGCTGGGGCCAACGTCCTGACTTTC.

The CDR3 DNA follows: TGTGCCAGCATGACGGGGGGGGCTAGCAATCAGCCCCAGCATTTT. Protein product: CASMTGGASNQPQHF. This chain links TRBV28 with TRBJ1-5; tentative D call: TRBD1 (6 bases). The V and J ends lost 7 bases and 0 bases respectively, with 13 bases between them. The CDR3 is 15 amino acids. Germline lookup yields CDR1 MDHEN and CDR2 SYDVKM.

The gene calls are TRBV29-1 and TRBJ2-5; possibly TRBD2 for D (5 bases). Trimming shortened V by 4 bases and J by 5 bases, and 11 bases separated the two germline ends. The CDR3 totals 12 residues. Germline V lookup: CDR1 SQVTM, CDR2 ANQGSEA. CDR3: CSVGGLGETQYF. CDR3 DNA: TGCAGCGTTGGAGGGTTGGGCGAGACCCAGTACTTC.

The chain links TRBV7-9 to TRBJ2-1, with TRBD1 as a possible D gene (6 bases). V was trimmed by 1 base and J by 12 bases, leaving 16 bases between them. From germline, CDR1 is SEHNR and CDR2 FQNEAQ (reference sequence). The CDR3 consists of 14 residues. The CDR3 loop is CASSLEVQGWSQFF. For the CDR3, the DNA is TGTGCCAGCAGCTTAGAGGTACAGGGATGGTCGCAGTTCTTC.

J is TRBJ1-5 and V is TRBV28; D perhaps matches TRBD1 (5 bases). Germline loops: CDR1 MDHEN, CDR2 SYDVKM. The CDR3 spans 13 residues. The V end was cut by 7 bases, the J end by 6 bases, with 13 bases between. The DNA for the CDR3 is TGTGCCAGCACCGGGGGATCGGGTCAGCCCCAGCATTTT. It codes for CASTGGSGQPQHF.

A few counts support this clone. The V call is TRBV28, the J call TRBJ2-7; possible D gene TRBD2, 7 bases. The germline V and J ends were trimmed by 6 bases and 4 bases, with 16 bases remaining between them. The CDR3 runs 14 residues. From germline, CDR1 is MDHEN and CDR2 SYDVKM. The CDR3 region has the DNA TGTGCCAGCAGCCTAGGGGGGAGGGGGTACGAGCAGTACTTC. The encoded protein is CASSLGGRGYEQYF.

In this sample, this clone turned up a few times. The rearrangement links TRBV7-6 to TRBJ2-7; 10 bases line up with TRBD2. The trim removed 5 bases at V and 2 bases at J, leaving 6 bases unmatched. CDR1 and CDR2 from the germline V gene are SGHVS and FNYEAQ. The length of the CDR3 is 15 residues. The CDR3 spells CASSTRLAGPYEQYF. The CDR3 DNA follows: TGTGCCAGCAGCACCCGACTAGCGGGCCCCTACGAGCAGTACTTC.

The V call is TRBV12-5, the J call TRBJ2-1; 8 bases are shared with TRBD2. The V and J ends lost 0 bases and 9 bases, in that order; junction bases with no gene match: 7. The length of the CDR3 is 15 residues. Germline V CDR1 and CDR2: LGHNT, FRNRAP. CDR3 in amino acids: CASGLVSGGPGEQFF. CDR3 coding DNA: TGTGCTAGTGGTTTGGTTTCGGGAGGGCCCGGTGAGCAGTTCTTC.

The chain carries TRBV6-4 and TRBJ2-3, with 9 positions matching TRBD1. CDR3 size: 14 residues. Per the germline V gene, CDR1 is MRHNA and CDR2 is SNTAGT. With V trimmed by 4 bases and J by 6 bases, 5 bases remained unmatched. This CDR3 reads CASSAMDRGDTQYF. Here the CDR3 DNA reads TGTGCCAGCAGTGCCATGGACAGGGGCGATACGCAGTATTTT.

This rearrangement joins TRBV5-1 to TRBJ2-5, with D perhaps TRBD2 (7 bases). The CDR3 consists of 16 residues. CDR1 and CDR2 (germline): SGHRS, YFSETQ. Trimming removed 5 bases at V and 4 bases at J, with 21 bases between. In nucleotides, the CDR3 is TGCGCCAGCAGAGGGGGTGCGGGGGTGCGCTCAGAGACCCAGTACTTC. Translating it yields CASRGGAGVRSETQYF. The full variable domain, in which reference TRBV5-1 and TRBJ2-5 provide the parts outside the CDR3, is KAGVTQTPRYLIKTRGQQVTLSCSPISGHRSVSWYQQTPGQGLQFLFEYFSETQRNKGNFPGRFSGRQFSNSRSEMNVSTLELGDSALYLCASRGGAGVRSETQYFGPGTRLLVL.

The sample holds a few counts of this clone. The chain carries TRBV7-9 and TRBJ2-1; D remains ambiguous. Looked up from germline, CDR1 is SEHNR and CDR2 is FQNEAQ (reference sequence). V was cut by 5 bases and J by 10 bases, with 15 bases left in between. CDR3 size: 13 residues. The CDR3 DNA sequence: TGTGCCAGCAGCCTCGACACCTTTGGGGAGCAGTTCTTC. Amino acid sequence: CASSLDTFGEQFF. Full variable domain (outside the CDR3, taken from reference TRBV7-9 and TRBJ2-1): DTGVSQNPRHKITKRGQNVTFRCDPISEHNRLYWYRQTLGQGPEFLTYFQNEAQLEKSRLLSDRFSAERPKGSFSTLEIQRTEQGDSAMYLCASSLDTFGEQFFGPGTRLTVL.

This sequence joins TRBV5-1 and TRBJ1-1; no clear D gene. With 4 bases removed from V and 6 bases from J, the gap between germline ends came to 16 bases. The CDR3 length is 14 residues. In germline, CDR1 is SGHRS, CDR2 YFSETQ. CDR3 loop: CASSPPLEGSEAFF. Here the CDR3 DNA reads TGCGCCAGCAGCCCCCCCTTAGAGGGTTCTGAAGCTTTCTTT.

This clone has a handful of counts. This sequence joins TRBV5-4 and TRBJ2-7; 8 nucleotides match TRBD1. Germline CDR1 SGHNT, CDR2 YYREEE (reference sequence). V lost 0 bases to trimming and J lost 2 bases; unmatched junction nucleotides: 7. This CDR3 comprises 16 residues. The CDR3 reads CASSLGTGKAPYEQYF. The CDR3 region has the DNA TGTGCCAGCAGCTTGGGGACAGGGAAGGCCCCCTACGAGCAGTACTTC.

Here the CDR3 DNA reads TGCGCCAGCAGCTTACAGGACGGACCAAGTCACGAGCAGTACTTC. It codes for CASSLQDGPSHEQYF. The chain carries TRBV5-1 and TRBJ2-7; D perhaps matches TRBD1 (5 bases). This CDR3 comprises 15 residues. V lost 2 bases to trimming and J lost 5 bases, with 17 bases between them. Germline values: CDR1 SGHRS, CDR2 YFSETQ.

This rearrangement joins TRBV6-1 to TRBJ2-1, with TRBD2 matching 14 bases. The CDR3 consists of 13 residues. Germline lookup yields CDR1 MNHNS and CDR2 SASEGT. Trimming cost V 8 bases and J 14 bases; bases outside gene matches: 8. The CDR3: CASQATSGGEKFF. The CDR3 DNA reads as TGTGCCAGCCAGGCGACTAGCGGGGGGGAGAAGTTCTTC.

The chain combines TRBV5-1 with TRBJ2-4; no reliable D call. The CDR3 loop spans 14 amino acids. V lost 0 bases, J lost 8 bases, and 12 bases lay in between. Germline V gene lookup returns CDR1 SGHRS and CDR2 YFSETQ. The CDR3 sequence is CASSLGGLEDIQYF. CDR3 coding DNA: TGCGCCAGCAGCTTGGGTGGCCTTGAGGACATTCAGTACTTC.

The chain combines TRBV7-9 with TRBJ1-1; maybe TRBD1 (6 bases). V was trimmed by 2 bases and J by 10 bases, leaving 14 bases between them. The length of the CDR3 is 13 residues. Germline V gene data show CDR1 as SEHNR and CDR2 as FQNEAQ (reference sequence). DNA of the CDR3: TGTGCCAGCAGCTTAAAATCAGGGGCTGGAGCTTTCTTT. It yields the protein CASSLKSGAGAFF.

The chain employs TRBV5-1 and TRBJ2-3, with D possibly matching TRBD1 (6 bases). CDR1 and CDR2 (germline): SGHRS, YFSETQ. V was pared by 4 bases and J by 0 bases, with 12 bases between. The CDR3 is made up of 15 amino acids. The DNA for the CDR3 is TGCGCCAGCAGCGCGACAGGACATAGCACAGATACGCAGTATTTT. Its protein product is CASSATGHSTDTQYF.